These T cell receptor beta chains were read from a single sample in a study of blood T cell repertoires in COVID-19. The table came from immunoSEQ multiplex PCR; TCRdb's copy has only in-frame clones and leaves some out. The sample lists under 140,000 clones, 60% to 80% seen once, with 16% in the top ten. The sequenced sample consisted of peripheral blood. The receptors originated from a woman of 80 years or more with active or convalescent COVID-19. Each CDR3 is given with its conserved first and last residue. The order of the fields is CDR3 length, clone size, V gene, J gene, D gene, CDR3 protein, CDR3 DNA. The D gene is left open where the match is weak. Rows may omit the clone size; those that give it use once, few, many or a size class.

14,NA,TRBV7-2,TRBJ1-5,TRBD1,CASSQDRVGQPQHF,TGTGCCAGCAGTCAGGACAGGGTGGGCCAGCCCCAGCATTTT
14,NA,TRBV18,TRBJ2-3,NA,CASSPPTVADTQYF,TGTGCCAGCTCACCTCCGACAGTGGCAGATACGCAGTATTTT
13,NA,TRBV6-6,TRBJ1-1,NA,CASSYQGYTEAFF,TGTGCCAGCAGTTACCAGGGATACACTGAAGCTTTCTTT
14,NA,TRBV2,TRBJ1-2,NA,CASSEVQGSYGYTF,TGTGCCAGCAGTGAAGTGCAGGGGAGCTATGGCTACACCTTC
15,NA,TRBV30,TRBJ2-7,NA,CAWSVSFPVPPEQYF,TGTGCCTGGAGTGTTTCGTTTCCGGTACCCCCTGAGCAGTACTTC
13,NA,TRBV7-9,TRBJ1-2,NA,CASSLEGEGGYTF,TGTGCCAGCAGCTTAGAGGGGGAGGGCGGCTACACCTTC
14,NA,TRBV18,TRBJ2-3,TRBD2,CASRSGSSTDTQYF,TGTGCCAGCCGTAGCGGGTCTAGCACAGATACGCAGTATTTT
13,few,TRBV27,TRBJ2-1,NA,CASSSHSYNEQFF,TGTGCCAGCAGTTCACACTCCTACAATGAGCAGTTCTTC
17,NA,TRBV27,TRBJ1-1,TRBD1,CASSLISGQGVNTEAFF,TGTGCCAGCAGTTTGATTAGTGGACAGGGGGTGAACACTGAAGCTTTCTTT
14,NA,TRBV3-1/TRBV3-2,TRBJ1-2,TRBD1,CASSQGQGVNGYTF,TGTGCCAGCAGCCAAGGACAGGGGGTTAATGGCTACACCTTC
13,NA,TRBV3-1/TRBV3-2,TRBJ1-1,NA,CASSYTRNTEAFF,TGTGCCAGCAGCTACACAAGGAACACTGAAGCTTTCTTT
18,once,TRBV10-1,TRBJ2-1,TRBD2,CASSATGGWTSGRDEQFF,TGCGCCAGCAGTGCGACAGGGGGCTGGACTAGCGGGAGGGATGAGCAGTTCTTC
16,NA,TRBV7-9,TRBJ1-3,NA,CASSPRGWAHGNTIYF,TGTGCCAGCAGCCCAAGGGGCTGGGCTCATGGAAACACCATATATTTT
15,NA,TRBV7-2,TRBJ2-3,TRBD2,CASSGGTSGTRTQYF,TGTGCCAGCAGCGGGGGGACTAGCGGGACTAGGACGCAGTATTTT
15,NA,TRBV5-1,TRBJ2-1,TRBD2,CASSLGAGSYNEQFF,TGCGCCAGCAGCTTGGGAGCGGGGTCCTACAATGAGCAGTTCTTC
13,NA,TRBV10-2,TRBJ1-2,NA,CASSKQGHYGYTF,TGCGCCAGCAGTAAACAGGGACACTATGGCTACACCTTC
15,few,TRBV5-1,TRBJ2-7,TRBD1,CASRRGTGGSYEQYF,TGCGCCAGCAGGAGGGGGACAGGGGGTTCCTACGAGCAGTACTTC
14,few,TRBV4-3,TRBJ2-4,TRBD2,CASSQELAGNIQYF,TGCGCCAGCAGCCAAGAACTAGCGGGAAACATTCAGTACTTC
17,NA,TRBV11-2,TRBJ2-7,TRBD1,CASSSNPGQGGAYEQYF,TGTGCCAGCAGCTCGAACCCCGGACAGGGCGGAGCCTACGAGCAGTACTTC
15,NA,TRBV27,TRBJ2-1,TRBD2,CASILAGESYNEQFF,TGTGCCAGCATTCTAGCGGGAGAGTCCTACAATGAGCAGTTCTTC
16,once,TRBV18,TRBJ1-2,NA,CASSNDPRDTADGYTF,TGTGCCAGCTCAAATGATCCCCGGGACACAGCGGATGGCTACACCTTC
14,once,TRBV5-1,TRBJ2-5,NA,CASSLVPEKETQYF,TGCGCCAGCAGCTTGGTTCCGGAGAAAGAGACCCAGTACTTC
11,few,TRBV3-1/TRBV3-2,TRBJ2-7,NA,CASSQGGEQYF,TGTGCCAGCAGCCAGGGGGGTGAGCAGTACTTC
15,few,TRBV5-1,TRBJ1-1,TRBD1,CASHRGQGVNTEAFF,TGCGCCAGCCACCGGGGACAGGGGGTGAACACTGAAGCTTTCTTT
18,once,TRBV7-2,TRBJ2-3,TRBD2,CASSPRAASGSARDTQYF,TGTGCCAGCAGCCCTAGAGCGGCTAGCGGGAGTGCAAGAGATACGCAGTATTTT
16,few,TRBV19,TRBJ1-1,TRBD1,CASRAVWTGRGTEAFF,TGTGCCAGTAGGGCCGTCTGGACAGGAAGGGGCACTGAAGCTTTCTTT
14,NA,TRBV7-9,TRBJ2-1,NA,CASFSSSSYNEQFF,TGTGCCAGTTTCTCAAGTAGCTCCTACAATGAGCAGTTCTTC
14,NA,TRBV6-5,TRBJ1-4,NA,CASTDGFINEKLFF,TGTGCCAGCACCGACGGGTTCATTAATGAAAAACTGTTTTTT
15,NA,TRBV9,TRBJ2-1,TRBD2,CASSVGGRASNEQFF,TGTGCCAGCAGCGTAGGCGGGAGGGCTAGCAATGAGCAGTTCTTC
15,NA,TRBV19,TRBJ1-1,NA,CASSMGGGVNTEAFF,TGTGCCAGTAGTATGGGGGGTGGGGTGAACACTGAAGCTTTCTTT
17,NA,TRBV5-1,TRBJ2-1,TRBD2,CASSLDPQRLAGGEQFF,TGCGCCAGCAGCTTGGACCCCCAAAGGCTAGCGGGAGGTGAGCAGTTCTTC
15,NA,TRBV5-1,TRBJ1-2,TRBD1,CASKSSGTGFYGYTF,TGCGCCAGCAAATCATCGGGGACAGGGTTCTATGGCTACACCTTC
16,NA,TRBV7-2,TRBJ2-7,TRBD2,CASSLGVQAGGSEQYF,TGTGCCAGCAGCTTAGGAGTTCAAGCGGGAGGATCCGAGCAGTACTTC
19,NA,TRBV7-9,TRBJ2-1,TRBD2,CASSLKLGASGRSDNEQFF,TGTGCCAGCAGCCTCAAGTTAGGGGCTAGCGGGAGATCGGACAATGAGCAGTTCTTC
17,NA,TRBV4-1,TRBJ1-5,TRBD1,CASSHSPGQVPGQPQHF,TGCGCCAGCAGCCACAGTCCGGGACAGGTTCCTGGTCAGCCCCAGCATTTT
14,NA,TRBV3-1/TRBV3-2,TRBJ2-7,TRBD2,CASSPRTSGYEQYF,TGTGCCAGCAGCCCACGGACTAGCGGATACGAGCAGTACTTC
12,NA,TRBV10-3,TRBJ2-7,NA,CATRDTSYEQYF,TGTGCCACCCGGGACACTTCATACGAGCAGTACTTC
13,NA,TRBV11-2,TRBJ2-7,NA,CASSLERGVEQYF,TGTGCCAGCAGCTTAGAGCGGGGTGTCGAGCAGTACTTC